This T cell receptor beta chain was sequenced for a study of CD8+CD57+ T cells in acquired aplastic anemia (dated by TCRdb to 2016 to 2019). For the study in its entirety: A mean of about 3 ug of DNA, ranging from roughly 0.17 to 30 ug, was extracted from sorted CD4+ and CD8+ cells. Healthy donor samples averaged about 10 million reads for CD4+ and under 12 million for CD8+ cells. Overall results and qualifications from the work: Between patients and healthy controls, no significant difference in CD8+ Simpson's diversity was found (P=0.060). Although 25 to 30 CD8+ CDR3 sequences were shared by patients and controls, these sequences appeared highly expressed in patients and within the immunodominant clones of patients.

This clonotype was detected a few times. Its antigen is currently not known. Just one base apart from a much larger clone, this may be a read error. Trimming removed 1 base from V and 15 bases from J; the gene matches leave 4 bases unexplained. Per the germline V gene (reference sequence), SEHNR is the CDR1 and FQNEAQ is the CDR2. Inclusive of the bounding cysteine and phenylalanine, the CDR3 is 12 residues long. The sequence is cut down to CDR3 DNA, 36 bases in frame from base 1. Genomic DNA was used as template for profiling of TCR beta VDJ combinations and CDR3 sequences. An Illumina HiSeq 2000 was the platform used for TCR repertoire sequencing. The study's processing was this. TRBV/TRBJ rearrangement plots, CDR3 size and DJ length profiles, and Simpson's diversity index were used to assess repertoires. Whichever DNA sequence was most abundant in the deep sequencing data was defined as the immunodominant clone. CDR3 amino acid sequences were screened for sharing across subjects and were compared with published repertoires and the VDJdb database. Using fastp trimming at Q25 and MiXCR clonotype assembly, TCRdb reanalyzed the public sequencing data and kept in-frame beta chains. Duplicate CDR3 protein sequences are folded into a single record with the most common DNA and genes. The V and J calls reflect TCRdb's pipeline rather than the authors' work. The sample table holds about 81,000 distinct CDR3 sequences, of which approximately 46% were seen once. The ten most abundant clones make up around 63% of the sample.

In this study, sorted CD4+ and CD8+ T cells from the blood of healthy subjects and of severe aplastic anemia patients had their TCR repertoires deep-sequenced. Ficoll-Paque density gradient centrifugation was used to isolate peripheral blood mononuclear cells. Before DNA extraction, CD4+ and CD8+ T cells were sorted by FACS or by magnetic beads. The TCR comes from a human donor in good health, serving as a control. The chain links TRBV7-9 with TRBJ2-1; 9 junctional bases match TRBD1. Sequenced sample: sorted CD4+, CD8+, or CD8+CD57+ T cells (not recorded which) from PBMCs. The CDR3 reads as follows: CASSLVGTGRFF. In nucleotides, the sequence is TGTGCCAGCAGCTTAGTGGGGACAGGGCGGTTCTTC.